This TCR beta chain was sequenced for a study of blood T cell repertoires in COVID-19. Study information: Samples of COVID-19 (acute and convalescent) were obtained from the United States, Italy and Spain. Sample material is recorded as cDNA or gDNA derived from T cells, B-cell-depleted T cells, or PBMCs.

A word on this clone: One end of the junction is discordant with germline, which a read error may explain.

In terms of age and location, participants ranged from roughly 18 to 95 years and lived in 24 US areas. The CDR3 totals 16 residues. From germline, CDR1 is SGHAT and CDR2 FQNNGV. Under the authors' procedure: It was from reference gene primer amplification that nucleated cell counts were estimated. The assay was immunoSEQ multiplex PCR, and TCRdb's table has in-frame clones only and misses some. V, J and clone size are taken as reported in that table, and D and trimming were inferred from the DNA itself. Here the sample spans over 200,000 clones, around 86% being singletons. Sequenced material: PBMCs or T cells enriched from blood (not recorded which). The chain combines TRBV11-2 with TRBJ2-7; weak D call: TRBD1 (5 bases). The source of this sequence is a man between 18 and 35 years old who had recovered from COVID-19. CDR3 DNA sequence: TGTGCCAGCAGCCCGATCCGACGAGACAGACCCTACCAGCAGTACTTC. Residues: CASSPIRRDRPYQQYF.